This paragraph reports one TCR beta chain. This sample is drawn from a study of blood T cell repertoires in COVID-19. Study-wide background: Spain, Italy and the United States supplied samples that represented acute and convalescent COVID-19. From T cells, B-cell-depleted T cells, or PBMCs came the material, which was cDNA or gDNA.

Per the original methods: Researchers report that nucleated cell counts were estimated from reference gene primer amplification. Assay: immunoSEQ multiplex PCR; the TCRdb copy retains only in-frame clones and omits some. V and J calls and clone size are as listed in that table; D and trimming were resolved from the DNA. The sample has some 38,000 clones, 91% seen once. Unmatched junction bases numbered 2, after V lost 0 bases and J lost 3 bases. This CDR3 is built from 16 residues. CDR1 SGHKS and CDR2 YYEKEE come from the germline V gene (reference sequence). Sequenced material: peripheral blood. This TCR came from a man between 45 and 60 years old with active COVID-19. The rearrangement uses TRBV5-5 and TRBJ2-3, with 12 positions matching TRBD2. In nucleotides, the CDR3 is TGTGCCAGCAGCTTGGATCTAGCGGGAGGGACAGATACGCAGTATTTT. Translated, it gives CASSLDLAGGTDTQYF.